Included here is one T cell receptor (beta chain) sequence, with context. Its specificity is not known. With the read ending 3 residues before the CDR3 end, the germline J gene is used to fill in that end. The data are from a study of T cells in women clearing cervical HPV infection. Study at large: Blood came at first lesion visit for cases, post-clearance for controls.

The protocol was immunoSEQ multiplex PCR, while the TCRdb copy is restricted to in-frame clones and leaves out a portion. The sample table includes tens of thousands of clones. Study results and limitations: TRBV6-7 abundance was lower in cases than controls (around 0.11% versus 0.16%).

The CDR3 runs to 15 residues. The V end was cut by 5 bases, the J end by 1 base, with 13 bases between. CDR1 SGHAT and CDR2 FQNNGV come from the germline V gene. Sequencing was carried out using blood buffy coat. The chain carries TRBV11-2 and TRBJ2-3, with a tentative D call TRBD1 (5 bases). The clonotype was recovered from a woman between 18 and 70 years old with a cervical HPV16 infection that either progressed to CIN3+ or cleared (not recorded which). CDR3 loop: CASSLAPTGTDTQYF. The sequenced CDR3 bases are TGTGCCAGCAGCCTTGCTCCGACAGGCACAGATACG.